The 3 T cell receptor beta chains below were found in one sample sequenced in a study of T cell responses to AZD1222 COVID-19 vaccine (dated by TCRdb to the early 2020s). Per the publication, the time point label means: baseline before first vaccination. The method was the immunoSEQ multiplex PCR assay. As stored in TCRdb, this immuneACCESS dataset retains in-frame rearrangements with V and J assigned. A fraction of the clones does not appear; measured against another copy, unresolved V genes explain less than half of the discrepancy, and the remainder lacks a known reason. The sample records roughly 55,000 clones, around nine tenths of which are singletons. The ten most abundant clones make up around 3.9% of the sample. This material consisted of peripheral blood, taken on day 0 of AZD1222 vaccination. The receptors here all came from an adult in good health.

The chain recombines TRBV27 with TRBJ2-7; possibly TRBD1 or TRBD2 for D (5 bases each). CDR3 length: 16 amino acids. The germline gives CDR1 MNHEY, CDR2 SMNVEV (reference sequence). Trimming took 2 bases from V and 4 from J, leaving 18 bases between them. The CDR3 bases are TGTGCCAGCAGTTTAAGGCCGTGGGGGACCGATTACGAGCAGTACTTC. Amino acids: CASSLRPWGTDYEQYF.

The chain carries TRBV5-4 and TRBJ2-7, with no clear D. The germline V gene has CDR1 SGHNT and CDR2 YYREEE (reference sequence). The CDR3 runs to 14 residues. V was cut by 1 base and J by 3 bases, with 11 bases left in between. The CDR3 spells CASSLSSGDYEQYF. Here the CDR3 DNA reads TGTGCCAGCAGCTTGTCCTCTGGGGACTACGAGCAGTACTTC.

The chain joins TRBV10-3 to TRBJ1-2; no reliable D call. The CDR3 sequence is 13 residues long. The V end lost 9 bases, the J end lost 6 bases, and 17 bases lay between the germline ends. Looked up from germline, CDR1 is ENHRY and CDR2 is SYGVKD. Here the CDR3 reads CAIPLPGGNGYTF. Written as DNA, the CDR3 is TGTGCCATTCCCCTTCCGGGAGGAAATGGCTACACCTTC.